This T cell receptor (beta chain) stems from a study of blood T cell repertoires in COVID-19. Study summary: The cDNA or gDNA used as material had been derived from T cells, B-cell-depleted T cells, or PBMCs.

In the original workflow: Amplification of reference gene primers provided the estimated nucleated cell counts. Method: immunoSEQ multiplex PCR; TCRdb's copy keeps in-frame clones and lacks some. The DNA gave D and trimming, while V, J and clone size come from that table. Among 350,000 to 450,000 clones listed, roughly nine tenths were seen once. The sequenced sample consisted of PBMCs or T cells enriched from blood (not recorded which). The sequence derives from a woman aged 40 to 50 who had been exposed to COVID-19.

The CDR3 region is CASRIQQGASNEGTEAFF. The CDR3 nucleotides read TGTGCCAGCAGGATTCAACAGGGGGCTTCCAATGAGGGCACTGAAGCTTTCTTT. This rearrangement joins TRBV27 to TRBJ1-1; 9 bases align to TRBD1. CDR3 length: 18 amino acids. Germline V gives CDR1 MNHEY, CDR2 SMNVEV (reference sequence). The V gene end was trimmed by 6 bases and the J gene end by 4 bases; junction bases not matched to a gene: 18.